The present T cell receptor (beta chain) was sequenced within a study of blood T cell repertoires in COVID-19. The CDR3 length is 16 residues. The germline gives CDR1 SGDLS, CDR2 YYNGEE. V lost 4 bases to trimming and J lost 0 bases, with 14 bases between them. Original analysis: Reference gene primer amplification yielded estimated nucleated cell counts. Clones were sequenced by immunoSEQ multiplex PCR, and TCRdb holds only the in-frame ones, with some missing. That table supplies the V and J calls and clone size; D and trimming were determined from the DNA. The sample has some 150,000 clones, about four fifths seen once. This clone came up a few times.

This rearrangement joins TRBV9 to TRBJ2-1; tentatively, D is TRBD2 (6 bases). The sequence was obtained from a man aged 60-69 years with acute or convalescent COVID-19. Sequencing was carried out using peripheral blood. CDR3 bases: TGTGCCAGCAGCTTCCCCCGGGGGAGCTCCTACAATGAGCAGTTCTTC. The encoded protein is CASSFPRGSSYNEQFF.